The rows below give T cell receptor beta chains drawn from one sample of a study of blood T cell repertoires in COVID-19. Repertoires were generated with immunoSEQ multiplex PCR, while TCRdb's copy carries only in-frame clones and drops some. The sample lists about 180,000 clones, 75% to 90% seen once, with 6% to 8% in the top ten. The material sequenced was peripheral blood. These receptors all stem from a woman aged 70-85 years with COVID-19, enrolled during active disease. The CDR3 runs from the conserved cysteine through the conserved F or W. The D gene is left open where the match is weak. Some rows mark clone size as missing; the rest say once, few, many or name a class of expanded clone.

>TRBJ2-7|TRBD2|TRBV7-2|-
TGTGCCAGCAGCCCCCAGACTAGCGGGGTCTCCTACGAGCAGTACTTC
CASSPQTSGVSYEQYF
>TRBJ2-5|-|TRBV19|once
TGTGCCAGTAGTATAGCTAGGGGGGAGACCCAGTACTTC
CASSIARGETQYF
>TRBJ1-1|-|TRBV24-1|-
TGTGCCACCAGTGATGGGGCCCGGACGGGTGAAGCTTTCTTT
CATSDGARTGEAFF
>TRBJ1-2|-|TRBV19|-
TGTGCCAGTACTACATTTCGGGACACGGATGGCTACACCTTC
CASTTFRDTDGYTF
>TRBJ2-7|TRBD2|TRBV7-8|-
TGTGCCAGCAGCGACGGGACTAGCGGGAGGAACGACTACGAGCAGTACTTC
CASSDGTSGRNDYEQYF
>TRBJ2-3|TRBD2|TRBV19|once
TGTGCCAGTAGTGCGCGGGGACTAGCGGGAGTGGGAGCCTTAGATACGCAGTATTTT
CASSARGLAGVGALDTQYF
>TRBJ1-3|-|TRBV6-5|-
TGTGCCAGCAGCTCGACAGCAGGAAACACCATATATTTT
CASSSTAGNTIYF
>TRBJ1-1|TRBD1|TRBV24-1|-
TGTGCCACCAGTAGGACAGGTCGGGGCACTGAAGCTTTCTTT
CATSRTGRGTEAFF
>TRBJ2-1|-|TRBV5-1|-
TGCGCCAGCAGCTCTGAGCCAGGGCCCTGGAATGAGCAGTTCTTC
CASSSEPGPWNEQFF
>TRBJ1-2|-|TRBV28|-
TGTGCCAGCAGTTTAGAGGCAGCCGTGGGCTACACCTTC
CASSLEAAVGYTF
>TRBJ2-7|TRBD2|TRBV7-8|-
TGTGCCAGCAGCTTAAAAGCGGGAGTTTTCGAGCAGTACTTC
CASSLKAGVFEQYF
>TRBJ2-2|-|TRBV4-3|-
TGCGCCAGCAGCCAAGTACAAAAGGGGACCGGGGAGCTGTTTTTT
CASSQVQKGTGELFF
>TRBJ2-7|TRBD1|TRBV19|-
TGTGCCAGTAGTACGGACAGGGGAGTCTCGGACGAGCAGTACTTC
CASSTDRGVSDEQYF
>TRBJ2-7|TRBD1|TRBV19|-
TGTGCCAGTAGCCGGGACAGGGGTGGAGAGCAGTACTTC
CASSRDRGGEQYF
>TRBJ1-5|TRBD1|TRBV5-3|-
TGTGCCAGAAGCTTGGCCGAACAGGGGCAGCCCCAGCATTTT
CARSLAEQGQPQHF
>TRBJ1-5|-|TRBV6-1|-
TGTGCCAGCAGTGAAAGGGGATTCGGCAATCAGCCCCAGCATTTT
CASSERGFGNQPQHF
>TRBJ1-1|-|TRBV7-9|-
TGTGCCAGCAGCTTTTTCCAACAGGCCACTGAAGCTTTCTTT
CASSFFQQATEAFF
>TRBJ2-3|TRBD2|TRBV7-2|-
TGTGCCAGCAGCTCCCGGACTAGCGGGAGGCAAGATACGCAGTATTTT
CASSSRTSGRQDTQYF
>TRBJ2-5|TRBD2|TRBV6-2/TRBV6-3|-
TGTGCCAGCAGTTACCCTCGTGCGGCGGGAGGATTGGAGACCCAGTACTTC
CASSYPRAAGGLETQYF
>TRBJ2-1|TRBD2|TRBV7-2|-
TGTGCCAGCAGCAAAACCGGGACTAGATACTACAATGAGCAGTTCTTC
CASSKTGTRYYNEQFF
>TRBJ2-1|TRBD2|TRBV7-3|-
TGTGCCAGCAGCGACCTCAGCGGGACCTACAATGAGCAGTTCTTC
CASSDLSGTYNEQFF
>TRBJ2-1|TRBD2|TRBV27|few
TGTGCCAGCAGTTTAGAAGGGACTATTTACTCCTACAATGAGCAGTTCTTC
CASSLEGTIYSYNEQFF
>TRBJ2-1|TRBD2|TRBV19|-
TGTGCCAGTAGTCTCTACGGGGGAGGGCCTTACAATGAGCAGTTCTTC
CASSLYGGGPYNEQFF
>TRBJ1-4|TRBD1|TRBV4-3|-
TGCGCCAGCAGCCATCGCATTTTGACAGGGGGTAATGAAAAACTGTTTTTT
CASSHRILTGGNEKLFF